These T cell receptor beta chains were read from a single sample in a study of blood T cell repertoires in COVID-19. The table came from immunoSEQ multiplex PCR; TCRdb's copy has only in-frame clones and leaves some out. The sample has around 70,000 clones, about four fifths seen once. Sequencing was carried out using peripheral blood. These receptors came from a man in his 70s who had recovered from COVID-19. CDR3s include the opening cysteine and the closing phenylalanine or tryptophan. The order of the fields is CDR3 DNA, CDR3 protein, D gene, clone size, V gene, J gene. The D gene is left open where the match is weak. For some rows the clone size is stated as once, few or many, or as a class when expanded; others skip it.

cdr3_nt: TGCGCCAGCCGAATTCAGGGGAACACAGATACGCAGTATTTT
cdr3_aa: CASRIQGNTDTQYF
d_call: .
clone_size: .
v_call: TRBV5-1
j_call: TRBJ2-3

cdr3_nt: TGTGCCAGTAGTATAGATCGGGGGACGGACTATGGCTACACCTTC
cdr3_aa: CASSIDRGTDYGYTF
d_call: .
clone_size: .
v_call: TRBV19
j_call: TRBJ1-2

cdr3_nt: TGTGCCAGCAGTCCCGTACTTAATTCACCCCTCCACTTT
cdr3_aa: CASSPVLNSPLHF
d_call: .
clone_size: few
v_call: TRBV27
j_call: TRBJ1-6

cdr3_nt: TGTGCCAGCTCACCACCGAGGGTCGCGATGAACACTGAAGCTTTCTTT
cdr3_aa: CASSPPRVAMNTEAFF
d_call: .
clone_size: .
v_call: TRBV18
j_call: TRBJ1-1

cdr3_nt: TGTGCCAGCAGTGAATCAGGGGGATCTCAGCCCCAGCATTTT
cdr3_aa: CASSESGGSQPQHF
d_call: TRBD1
clone_size: .
v_call: TRBV28
j_call: TRBJ1-5

cdr3_nt: TGTGCCAGCAGTCCCAGGACAGGCCCTCTAGGCTACACCTTC
cdr3_aa: CASSPRTGPLGYTF
d_call: TRBD1
clone_size: .
v_call: TRBV28
j_call: TRBJ1-2

cdr3_nt: TGTGCCAGCAGAGACAGGGTGAACACTGAAGCTTTCTTT
cdr3_aa: CASRDRVNTEAFF
d_call: TRBD1
clone_size: many
v_call: TRBV28
j_call: TRBJ1-1

cdr3_nt: TGTGCCAGCAGTGAGCGGGGGGGTTTTAAAAATGAGCAGTTCTTC
cdr3_aa: CASSERGGFKNEQFF
d_call: TRBD2
clone_size: .
v_call: TRBV6-6
j_call: TRBJ2-1

cdr3_nt: TGCGCCAGCAGCCAAGTTTTAAGCCGGGGCACCGGGGAGCTGTTTTTT
cdr3_aa: CASSQVLSRGTGELFF
d_call: .
clone_size: .
v_call: TRBV4-3
j_call: TRBJ2-2

cdr3_nt: TGTGCCAGCAGCTTAAGAGTCTCCGGGGAGCTGTTTTTT
cdr3_aa: CASSLRVSGELFF
d_call: .
clone_size: .
v_call: TRBV7-3
j_call: TRBJ2-2

cdr3_nt: TGTGCCAGTAGTATCTCGAGCGATAATGAGCAGTTCTTC
cdr3_aa: CASSISSDNEQFF
d_call: .
clone_size: .
v_call: TRBV19
j_call: TRBJ2-1

cdr3_nt: TGTGCCAGCAGCCCCAGGACAGGGTGGGACGGTGGCTACACCTTC
cdr3_aa: CASSPRTGWDGGYTF
d_call: TRBD1
clone_size: once
v_call: TRBV7-2
j_call: TRBJ1-2

cdr3_nt: TGTGCCAGCAGCCAGTCAGGCTATAATTCACCCCTCCACTTT
cdr3_aa: CASSQSGYNSPLHF
d_call: .
clone_size: .
v_call: TRBV21-1
j_call: TRBJ1-6

cdr3_nt: TGCGCCAGCAGCCAAGAGTACCCCAGGGGTGCCCTCCTCTTT
cdr3_aa: CASSQEYPRGALLF
d_call: .
clone_size: .
v_call: TRBV4-1
j_call: TRBJ1-6

cdr3_nt: TGTGCCAGCAGTTACTCGGCAGGGTATCGGAACACTGAAGCTTTCTTT
cdr3_aa: CASSYSAGYRNTEAFF
d_call: .
clone_size: few
v_call: TRBV6-5
j_call: TRBJ1-1

cdr3_nt: TGTGCCAGCAGCTTATGGCCTCGGGGGACCGGGGAGCTGTTTTTT
cdr3_aa: CASSLWPRGTGELFF
d_call: .
clone_size: .
v_call: TRBV5-5
j_call: TRBJ2-2

cdr3_nt: TGTGCCAGCAGTGATTCCCACGTTTCGAGCTCCTACGAGCAGTACTTC
cdr3_aa: CASSDSHVSSSYEQYF
d_call: .
clone_size: .
v_call: TRBV6-1
j_call: TRBJ2-7

cdr3_nt: TGTGCCAGCAGCTTAGGGTTGAGCGGGAGCCTCGACGAGCAGTACTTC
cdr3_aa: CASSLGLSGSLDEQYF
d_call: TRBD2
clone_size: .
v_call: TRBV7-2
j_call: TRBJ2-7

cdr3_nt: TGTGCCAGCAGTTTAGGACTAGCTAAAACTGAGCAGTTCTTC
cdr3_aa: CASSLGLAKTEQFF
d_call: TRBD2
clone_size: .
v_call: TRBV28
j_call: TRBJ2-1

cdr3_nt: TGCGCCAGCAGCTTGGATGAGGGCGGGAGGAATGAGCAGTTCTTC
cdr3_aa: CASSLDEGGRNEQFF
d_call: TRBD2
clone_size: few
v_call: TRBV5-1
j_call: TRBJ2-1

cdr3_nt: TGTGCCAGCAGCTTTATACAGGGGACACAGACCCAGTACTTC
cdr3_aa: CASSFIQGTQTQYF
d_call: TRBD1
clone_size: .
v_call: TRBV5-5
j_call: TRBJ2-5

cdr3_nt: TGTGCCACCAGCAGGGCCGGGGGGACAGGGCTGGTCCCCCAGCATTTT
cdr3_aa: CATSRAGGTGLVPQHF
d_call: TRBD1
clone_size: .
v_call: TRBV15
j_call: TRBJ1-5

cdr3_nt: TGTGCCAGCAGCTTGGTACCAGGGCCTAACTATGGCTACACCTTC
cdr3_aa: CASSLVPGPNYGYTF
d_call: .
clone_size: .
v_call: TRBV5-4
j_call: TRBJ1-2

cdr3_nt: TGTGCCAGCTCACCGACAGGGGCTAATGAAAAACTGTTTTTT
cdr3_aa: CASSPTGANEKLFF
d_call: TRBD1
clone_size: .
v_call: TRBV18
j_call: TRBJ1-4

cdr3_nt: TGTGCCAGTAGTCTTGGACAAAATAGGTGGGGACCCCAGCATTTT
cdr3_aa: CASSLGQNRWGPQHF
d_call: .
clone_size: .
v_call: TRBV19
j_call: TRBJ1-5

cdr3_nt: TGTGCCAGCAGTGAAGTTCCTAGCGGGGACGGGGAGCTGTTTTTT
cdr3_aa: CASSEVPSGDGELFF
d_call: TRBD2
clone_size: .
v_call: TRBV2
j_call: TRBJ2-2

cdr3_nt: TGTGCCAGCAGTCGTCCGGGAGACTCTGGAAACACCATATATTTT
cdr3_aa: CASSRPGDSGNTIYF
d_call: .
clone_size: once
v_call: TRBV25-1
j_call: TRBJ1-3

cdr3_nt: TGTGCCAGCTCCTCAACAGGGGGCCACATTCAGTACTTC
cdr3_aa: CASSSTGGHIQYF
d_call: TRBD1
clone_size: .
v_call: TRBV27
j_call: TRBJ2-4

cdr3_nt: TGTGCCAGCAGTTACCCAAGCCGCCGACTAGCGGGGGATAAGGATGAGCAGTTCTTC
cdr3_aa: CASSYPSRRLAGDKDEQFF
d_call: TRBD2
clone_size: .
v_call: TRBV6-2/TRBV6-3
j_call: TRBJ2-1

cdr3_nt: TGCGCCAGCAGCCAGAGGGGAGACAGGGGGCCCTACAATGAGCAGTTCTTC
cdr3_aa: CASSQRGDRGPYNEQFF
d_call: TRBD1
clone_size: .
v_call: TRBV4-3
j_call: TRBJ2-1

cdr3_nt: TGTGCCAGCACGCCCGGGACAGGGTTAAATAATTCACCCCTCCACTTT
cdr3_aa: CASTPGTGLNNSPLHF
d_call: TRBD1
clone_size: .
v_call: TRBV28
j_call: TRBJ1-6

cdr3_nt: TGTGCCAGCAGCTCGAACAGGGTAACGAACACCGGGGAGCTGTTTTTT
cdr3_aa: CASSSNRVTNTGELFF
d_call: .
clone_size: .
v_call: TRBV11-2
j_call: TRBJ2-2

cdr3_nt: TGTGCCTGGAGTGAGGGGAATTTCGGAAACACCATATATTTT
cdr3_aa: CAWSEGNFGNTIYF
d_call: .
clone_size: .
v_call: TRBV30
j_call: TRBJ1-3

cdr3_nt: TGTGCCAGCAGCCCCCACGCGCGGGAGGGAGAGACCCAGTACTTC
cdr3_aa: CASSPHAREGETQYF
d_call: TRBD2
clone_size: .
v_call: TRBV7-2
j_call: TRBJ2-5

cdr3_nt: TGTGCCAGCAGCGTAGAACAGTGGAATTCACCCCTCCACTTT
cdr3_aa: CASSVEQWNSPLHF
d_call: .
clone_size: .
v_call: TRBV9
j_call: TRBJ1-6

cdr3_nt: TGTGCCAGCAGTTACTCGTTCGCGGGACAGGGGATGCGAGCTTTCTTT
cdr3_aa: CASSYSFAGQGMRAFF
d_call: TRBD1
clone_size: .
v_call: TRBV6-5
j_call: TRBJ1-1

cdr3_nt: TGTGCCAGCAGTCGATTTGGGGTTATGCGGGACGAGCAGTACTTC
cdr3_aa: CASSRFGVMRDEQYF
d_call: .
clone_size: once
v_call: TRBV27
j_call: TRBJ2-7

cdr3_nt: TGTGCCAGCAGCTTTACAGGTGTCACCTACAATGAGCAGTTCTTC
cdr3_aa: CASSFTGVTYNEQFF
d_call: .
clone_size: .
v_call: TRBV14
j_call: TRBJ2-1

cdr3_nt: TGTGCCAGCAGCTCCGGGACAGGGGGCAGTCAGCCCCAGCATTTT
cdr3_aa: CASSSGTGGSQPQHF
d_call: TRBD1
clone_size: .
v_call: TRBV9
j_call: TRBJ1-5

cdr3_nt: TGCGCCAGCAGCTCGACAGGGTCGGAGACCCAGTACTTC
cdr3_aa: CASSSTGSETQYF
d_call: TRBD1
clone_size: .
v_call: TRBV5-1
j_call: TRBJ2-5

cdr3_nt: TGTGCCAGCTCACCACCGGGACAGGGGGCGGATGGCTACACCTTC
cdr3_aa: CASSPPGQGADGYTF
d_call: TRBD1
clone_size: .
v_call: TRBV18
j_call: TRBJ1-2

cdr3_nt: TGCAGCGTCGAACAGGGGGCGGATCAGCCCCAGCATTTT
cdr3_aa: CSVEQGADQPQHF
d_call: TRBD1
clone_size: .
v_call: TRBV29-1
j_call: TRBJ1-5

cdr3_nt: TGCGCCAGCAGCTTTGGCACTACCCACTCCTACGAGCAGTACTTC
cdr3_aa: CASSFGTTHSYEQYF
d_call: .
clone_size: .
v_call: TRBV5-1
j_call: TRBJ2-7

cdr3_nt: TGTGCCAGCAGCTTAGCGAGGACAGGGTTTGTGGGGTCACCCCTCCACTTT
cdr3_aa: CASSLARTGFVGSPLHF
d_call: TRBD1
clone_size: .
v_call: TRBV7-9
j_call: TRBJ1-6

cdr3_nt: TGTGCCAGCAGCCAAACAGGGGCGGATGGCAATCAGCCCCAGCATTTT
cdr3_aa: CASSQTGADGNQPQHF
d_call: TRBD1
clone_size: .
v_call: TRBV4-2
j_call: TRBJ1-5

cdr3_nt: TGTGCCAGCAGCTACCACGGGGTTGGGGCTGAAGCTTTCTTT
cdr3_aa: CASSYHGVGAEAFF
d_call: .
clone_size: .
v_call: TRBV5-8
j_call: TRBJ1-1

cdr3_nt: TGTGCCAGCAGCCCCATGGGACAGGGTGGCCACGAGCAGTACTTT
cdr3_aa: CASSPMGQGGHEQYF
d_call: TRBD1
clone_size: .
v_call: TRBV3-1/TRBV3-2
j_call: TRBJ2-7

cdr3_nt: TGTGCCAGCAGCTTGTTCGCGGGCTATGGCTACACCTTC
cdr3_aa: CASSLFAGYGYTF
d_call: .
clone_size: .
v_call: TRBV5-4
j_call: TRBJ1-2

cdr3_nt: TGTGCCAGCAGTTCAAGGACAGGGAAGATAGTTGATTCACCCCTCCACTTT
cdr3_aa: CASSSRTGKIVDSPLHF
d_call: TRBD1
clone_size: .
v_call: TRBV27
j_call: TRBJ1-6

cdr3_nt: TGTGCCAGCAGCTTTTTCTCAGCGGGGGGATTCTCCTACGAGCAGTACTTC
cdr3_aa: CASSFFSAGGFSYEQYF
d_call: TRBD2
clone_size: .
v_call: TRBV5-5
j_call: TRBJ2-7

cdr3_nt: TGTGCCAGCAGCGCATCGGGAGGGCTGAGCGAGCAGTACTTC
cdr3_aa: CASSASGGLSEQYF
d_call: TRBD2
clone_size: .
v_call: TRBV9
j_call: TRBJ2-7

cdr3_nt: TGTGCCAGTAGTTTTCGGGACAGGGAAGGTTACGAGCAGTACTTC
cdr3_aa: CASSFRDREGYEQYF
d_call: TRBD1
clone_size: once
v_call: TRBV19
j_call: TRBJ2-7

cdr3_nt: TGCGCCAGCAGCTTGGCACAGAATCAGCCCCAGCATTTT
cdr3_aa: CASSLAQNQPQHF
d_call: .
clone_size: .
v_call: TRBV5-1
j_call: TRBJ1-5

cdr3_nt: TGTGCCAGCAGTCCCCTGACAGGGAACACTGAAGCTTTCTTT
cdr3_aa: CASSPLTGNTEAFF
d_call: .
clone_size: .
v_call: TRBV27
j_call: TRBJ1-1

cdr3_nt: TGTGCCAGCAGTGGTATAGCGGAGCAGTTCTTC
cdr3_aa: CASSGIAEQFF
d_call: .
clone_size: .
v_call: TRBV2
j_call: TRBJ2-1

cdr3_nt: TGTGCCAGCAGTCCGACTAGCGGGAGACACGAGCAGTACTTC
cdr3_aa: CASSPTSGRHEQYF
d_call: TRBD2
clone_size: .
v_call: TRBV28
j_call: TRBJ2-7